This passage covers 17 T cell receptor beta chains from one sample sequenced in a study of blood T cell repertoires in COVID-19. Only in-frame clones appear in the TCRdb table, and some are missing; sequencing was by immunoSEQ multiplex PCR. This table has about 100,000 clones, roughly 90% appearing once. The sample consisted of peripheral blood. Receptors were obtained from a man aged 45-65 years with active COVID-19.

This clone has a handful of counts. At the DNA level, this CDR3 is encoded by other sequences in the same sample as well. The rearrangement uses TRBV5-1 and TRBJ1-1; the D is unclear. Germline CDR1 is SGHRS and CDR2 is YFSETQ. Trimming took 0 bases from V and 1 from J, leaving 4 bases between them. The CDR3 length is 13 residues. This chain's CDR3 is CASSLEQNTEAFF. CDR3 DNA: TGCGCCAGCAGCTTGGAACAGAACACTGAAGCTTTCTTT.

The chain has TRBV11-2 and TRBJ2-2; TRBD2 matches 11 bases. Germline trimming cut 0 bases from V and 7 bases from J; bases unmatched to any gene: 10. CDR3 length: 18 residues. The germline CDR1 and CDR2 sequences are SGHAT and FQNNGV. The CDR3 spells CASSLDDPSGRSSGELFF. CDR3 nucleotides: TGTGCCAGCAGCTTAGATGATCCTAGCGGGAGGTCCAGCGGGGAGCTGTTTTTT. Drawing the rest from reference TRBV11-2 and TRBJ2-2, the complete variable domain is EAGVAQSPRYKIIEKRQSVAFWCNPISGHATLYWYQQILGQGPKLLIQFQNNGVVDDSQLPKDRFSAERLKGVDSTLKIQPAKLEDSAVYLCASSLDDPSGRSSGELFFGEGSRLTVL.

The chain links TRBV5-1 to TRBJ2-2, with 8 bases fitting TRBD1. The CDR3 is made up of 14 amino acids. Germline V gene lookup returns CDR1 SGHRS and CDR2 YFSETQ. The ends lost 2 bases at V and 7 bases at J; junction bases unmatched: 4. This chain's CDR3 is CASSFTGGHGELFF. CDR3 bases: TGCGCCAGCAGCTTTACAGGGGGGCACGGGGAGCTGTTTTTT.

This clone was seen once. Because the CDR3's place on the DNA is in doubt, the DNA is left out and the CDR3 is given as listed by TCRdb. This chain links TRBV5-1 with TRBJ2-5; the table calls TRBD1, which could not be checked here. 15 amino acids form the CDR3, both terminal residues included. Looked up from germline, CDR1 is SGHRS and CDR2 is YFSETQ. This CDR3 reads CASSSSGQGMETQYF.

The chain joins TRBV7-9 to TRBJ1-2, with D maybe TRBD1 (5 bases). The CDR3 runs to 13 residues. Germline V gene data show CDR1 as SEHNR and CDR2 as FQNEAQ (reference sequence). Between the trimmed V and J ends, which lost 5 bases and 3 bases, there was a span of 10 bases. Written as DNA, the CDR3 is TGTGCCAGCAGCCTTGGACAAGACTATGGCTACACCTTC. Translating gives CASSLGQDYGYTF. The variable domain in full, completed from reference TRBV7-9 and TRBJ1-2, reads DTGVSQNPRHKITKRGQNVTFRCDPISEHNRLYWYRQTLGQGPEFLTYFQNEAQLEKSRLLSDRFSAERPKGSFSTLEIQRTEQGDSAMYLCASSLGQDYGYTFGSGTRLTVV.

This sequence joins TRBV3-1 (or the pseudogene TRBV3-2) and TRBJ2-1; 13 nucleotides agree with TRBD2. Looked up from germline, CDR1 is LGHDT and CDR2 is YNNKEL (reference sequence). The V and J ends lost 3 bases and 8 bases, in that order; junction bases with no gene match: 10. This CDR3 region has 17 residues. CDR3 in amino acids: CASSHDSGTSGIDEQFF. DNA of the CDR3: TGTGCCAGCAGCCACGATTCCGGGACTAGCGGGATCGATGAGCAGTTCTTC.

The rearrangement joins TRBV3-1 (or the pseudogene TRBV3-2) to TRBJ1-5; 10 bases align to TRBD1. Trimming took 1 base from V and 5 from J; bases not matched to a gene: 8. CDR3 length equals 17 residues. From germline, CDR1 is LGHDT and CDR2 YNNKEL (reference sequence). The CDR3 loop is CASSQGAGGQGYQPQHF. The CDR3 DNA follows: TGTGCCAGCAGCCAAGGGGCCGGGGGACAGGGGTATCAGCCCCAGCATTTT.

The chain uses TRBV18 and TRBJ1-1, with 12 bases identical to TRBD1. Germline V gives CDR1 KGHSH, CDR2 LQKENI. V dropped 3 bases and J dropped 4; count of bases not matched to a gene: 6. The CDR3 length is 16 residues. CDR3 sequence reads: CASSPPGQGAFTEAFF. The DNA of the CDR3 is TGTGCCAGCTCACCTCCGGGACAGGGGGCTTTCACTGAAGCTTTCTTT. The complete variable domain, with remaining parts taken from reference TRBV18 and TRBJ1-1, reads NAGVMQNPRHLVRRRGQEARLRCSPMKGHSHVYWYRQLPEEGLKFMVYLQKENIIDESGMPKERFSAEFPKEGPSILRIQQVVRGDSAAYFCASSPPGQGAFTEAFFGQGTRLTVV.

The chain combines TRBV6-5 with TRBJ2-3; 10 positions agree with TRBD2. Per germline, CDR1 MNHEY and CDR2 SVGAGI. The J segment lost 7 bases and the V segment lost 2 bases, leaving 9 bases of the junction unmatched. The CDR3 extends over 16 amino acids. CDR3 residues: CASSYQAGLAIYTQYF. The CDR3 DNA reads as TGTGCCAGCAGTTACCAGGCGGGACTAGCGATCTATACGCAGTATTTT.

The rearrangement links TRBV11-2 to TRBJ1-2; D remains unclear. The CDR3 extends over 17 amino acids. Trimming took 1 base from V and 5 from J, leaving 20 bases between them. In germline, CDR1 is SGHAT, CDR2 FQNNGV. The CDR3 protein is CASSLVQQGSGLYGYTF. The CDR3 coding sequence is TGTGCCAGCAGCTTAGTACAGCAAGGCTCCGGCTTATATGGCTACACCTTC.

This chain joins TRBV6-5 and TRBJ2-5, with 7 bases identical to TRBD1. The CDR3 spans 12 residues. The germline V gene has CDR1 MNHEY and CDR2 SVGAGI. Trimming took 5 bases from V and 13 from J; bases not matched to a gene: 10. DNA for the CDR3: TGTGCCAGCAGTACCCAAACAGGGGTGAGGTACTTC. Translation gives CASSTQTGVRYF.

V is TRBV5-6 and J is TRBJ2-4; D is possibly TRBD2 (6 bases). Trimming cost V 10 bases and J 9 bases, with 20 bases left between them. This CDR3 has 13 amino acids. The germline V gene encodes CDR1 SGHDT and CDR2 YYEEEE. Written as DNA, the CDR3 is TGTGCCTCAACCGTAGGAGGGATCGGCATTCAGTACTTC. It specifies CASTVGGIGIQYF.

This chain links TRBV3-1 (or the pseudogene TRBV3-2) with TRBJ1-1; the D gene is possibly TRBD1 (5 bases). Trimming cost V 4 bases and J 1 base, with 7 bases left between them. The CDR3 extends over 13 amino acids. Germline-derived CDR1 and CDR2 are LGHDT and YNNKEL (reference sequence). For the CDR3, the DNA is TGTGCCAGCAGCCCGACAGCGAACACTGAAGCTTTCTTT. This codes for CASSPTANTEAFF.

The gene calls are TRBV12-3 or TRBV12-4 and TRBJ1-2; D gene uncertain. With 6 bases removed from V and 3 bases from J, the gap between germline ends came to 11 bases. This CDR3 has 13 residues. The CDR3 protein is CASRTGYHYGYTF. CDR3 coding DNA: TGTGCCAGCAGGACGGGATATCACTATGGCTACACCTTC.

V and J are TRBV19 and TRBJ1-2; 7 bases line up with TRBD1. The CDR3 is 12 residues long. Losses at the gene ends were 6 bases for V and 8 bases for J; bases not matched to a gene: 6. From germline, CDR1 is LNHDA and CDR2 SQIVND (reference sequence). The CDR3 protein is CASSDRASGYTF. CDR3 nucleotides: TGTGCCAGTAGCGACAGGGCGTCCGGCTACACCTTC.

The V gene is TRBV19, the J gene TRBJ2-1, with no clear D. The CDR3 has 16 amino acids. V lost 0 bases, J lost 6 bases, and 15 bases lay in between. Germline CDR1 reads LNHDA; CDR2 reads SQIVND (reference sequence). The DNA of the CDR3 is TGTGCCAGTAGTATAGATCTATCGGCCACAGCCAATGAGCAGTTCTTC. This translates into CASSIDLSATANEQFF.

V is TRBV5-4 and J is TRBJ2-7; TRBD2 matches at 10 bases. Germline V lookup: CDR1 SGHNT, CDR2 YYREEE (reference sequence). The length of the CDR3 is 17 residues. V was pared by 3 bases and J by 5 bases, with 14 bases of the junction left unmatched. The CDR3 sequence: CASSSRTLAGVTNEQYV. CDR3 DNA sequence: TGTGCCAGCAGCTCCCGGACCCTAGCGGGAGTCACCAACGAGCAGTACGTC.